These 10 T cell receptor beta chains were sequenced from one sample in a study of blood T cells in healthy people across ages. A second PCR, run for roughly 7 to 11 cycles, used a sample-barcoded 5' primer plus a J-beta primer mix. TCRdb called the 5' RACE reads again in MiXCR, with one record for every CDR3 protein. The profile shows about 650,000 distinct CDR3 sequences, roughly 30% of them singletons. The sample taken for sequencing was blood. These receptors all stem from a woman of 80 years or more in good health.

This clonotype came up many times. The rearrangement joins TRBV5-1 to TRBJ1-2; D might be TRBD1 (5 bases). The V gene lost 4 bases and the J gene lost 6 bases, with 25 bases spanning the gap. The CDR3 is 17 residues long. Per the germline V gene, CDR1 is SGHRS and CDR2 is YFSETQ. The CDR3 coding sequence is TGCGCCAGCAGCCCGCGGGGGAAGGAACTCCTTAGGGATGGCTACACCTTC. Translated: CASSPRGKELLRDGYTF.

The J gene is TRBJ1-1, the V gene TRBV6-2 or TRBV6-3, with D uncertain. V was shortened by 6 bases and J by 5 bases, with 16 bases between the two germline ends. The V gene's germline CDR1 is MNHEY and CDR2 SVGEGT. The CDR3 runs to 14 residues. The CDR3 is CASSRPGSGTEAFF. The CDR3 DNA reads as TGTGCCAGCAGCCGTCCGGGGAGTGGTACTGAAGCTTTCTTT.

There are many counts of this clonotype. The chain couples TRBV7-2 to TRBJ2-5; TRBD2 aligns across 15 bases. The CDR3 is 15 residues long. The germline V gene encodes CDR1 SGHTA and CDR2 FQGNSA. V dropped 6 bases and J dropped 4; count of bases not matched to a gene: 3. The CDR3 coding sequence is TGTGCCAGCAGAAGGGGACTAGCGGGGGGAGAGACCCAGTACTTC. Amino acids: CASRRGLAGGETQYF. Drawing the rest from reference TRBV7-2 and TRBJ2-5, the complete variable domain is GAGVSQSPSNKVTEKGKDVELRCDPISGHTALYWYRQSLGQGLEFLIYFQGNSAPDKSGLPSDRFSAERTGGSVSTLTIQRTQQEDSAVYLCASRRGLAGGETQYFGPGTRLLVL.

This chain links TRBV5-1 with TRBJ2-7, with 8 bases matching TRBD1. This CDR3 contains 15 residues. Germline-derived CDR1 and CDR2 are SGHRS and YFSETQ. J gave up 0 bases and V 2 bases, and 4 bases lay outside the gene matches. The CDR3 DNA sequence: TGCGCCAGCAGCTTACCGACAGGGGTCTCCTACGAGCAGTACTTC. Residues: CASSLPTGVSYEQYF.

Only a few counts were recorded for this clonotype. The chain joins TRBV6-5 to TRBJ1-1, with D unresolved. The germline gives CDR1 MNHEY, CDR2 SVGAGI. V was cut by 7 bases and J by 4 bases, with 13 bases left in between. This CDR3 comprises 13 residues. CDR3 sequence: CASNGPSPTEAFF. The DNA of the CDR3 is TGTGCCAGCAACGGACCGTCTCCCACTGAAGCTTTCTTT.

On this clonotype: Just one base apart from a much larger clone, this may be a read error. The CDR3, as DNA: TGTGCCACCAGCGCCGCGTGGGGGCCGTCACTCCTCCACTTT. This codes for CATSAAWGPSLLHF. V and J are TRBV15 and TRBJ1-6; weak D call: TRBD1 (6 bases). This CDR3 has 14 amino acids. The germline V gene encodes CDR1 LNHNV and CDR2 YYDKDF (reference sequence).

Many counts were recorded for this clonotype. The chain joins TRBV20-1 to TRBJ1-2; D is unclear. Germline V gene data show CDR1 as DFQATT and CDR2 as SNEGSKA (reference sequence). The CDR3 is 15 residues long. The ends were cut back, 4 bases at V and 7 bases at J, with 22 bases in the middle. The CDR3 is CSAIMTGRGLGGYTF. In DNA form, the CDR3 reads TGCAGTGCTATCATGACTGGACGGGGTTTAGGTGGCTACACCTTC.

The V gene is TRBV4-2, the J gene TRBJ2-7; D may be TRBD1 or TRBD2 (6 bases each). The CDR3 is 16 amino acids. Germline V gene lookup returns CDR1 LGHNA and CDR2 YNFKEQ. The V end lost 0 bases, the J end lost 7 bases, and 19 bases lay between the germline ends. CDR3 protein: CASSQDWARGRWEQYF. Written as DNA, the CDR3 is TGTGCCAGCAGCCAAGATTGGGCCCGGGGGCGCTGGGAGCAGTACTTC.

Regarding this clonotype: A read error may be the cause here, since a much bigger clone is one base away. The CDR3 ends on some other residue instead of the conserved phenylalanine or tryptophan, so this is likely a read error. The chain couples TRBV12-3 or TRBV12-4 to TRBJ1-1; D gene ambiguous. V lost 6 bases to trimming and J lost 7 bases, with 12 bases between them. This CDR3 spans 12 amino acids. For the CDR3, the DNA is TGTGCCAGCAGCCAAACAGCGATTGAAGCTTTCGTT. Protein product: CASSQTAIEAFV.

Ten or more counts support this clonotype. The chain has TRBV7-9 and TRBJ2-3, with unresolved D. Trimming stripped 5 bases from V and 5 bases from J, with 8 bases between. In germline, CDR1 is SEHNR, CDR2 FQNEAQ (reference sequence). The CDR3 sequence is 12 residues long. The CDR3 coding sequence is TGTGCCAGCAGCCCCATGGAAGATACGCAGTATTTT. Translating it yields CASSPMEDTQYF.